Each of the 14 T cell receptor beta chains below was sequenced from the same sample in a study of OX40 agonist ivuxolimab in advanced cancers. Profiled with immunoSEQ multiplex PCR; TCRdb holds only in-frame clones, not every one. The table has tens of thousands of clones, 80% to 90% seen once; the top ten hold 0.69%. Sequenced here: CD4+ or CD8+ T cells sorted from blood, sampled in a trial of the OX40 agonist ivuxolimab. The source of these receptors is an adult with an advanced solid tumor such as melanoma, head and neck, liver or kidney cancer.

By its share, this clone is medium-sized (0.01 to 0.1%). The chain recombines TRBV2 with TRBJ1-2; weak D call: TRBD1 (5 bases). CDR1 is SNHLY and CDR2 is FYNNEI in the germline V gene. The CDR3 has 13 amino acids. With 7 bases removed from V and 2 bases from J, the gap between germline ends came to 11 bases. The CDR3 region is CASNPTANYGYTF. CDR3 coding DNA: TGTGCCAGCAACCCGACAGCAAACTATGGCTACACCTTC.

This chain connects TRBV7-2 to TRBJ2-1, with 11 bases matching TRBD1. The CDR3 sequence is 15 residues long. With V trimmed by 2 bases and J by 10 bases, 7 bases remained unmatched. CDR1 is SGHTA and CDR2 is FQGNSA in the germline V gene. CDR3 sequence (DNA): TGTGCCAGCAGCTTACAGGGGACAGGGGGTTTCGAGCAGTTCTTC. Protein sequence: CASSLQGTGGFEQFF.

The rearrangement links TRBV6-1 to TRBJ1-1; the D gene is possibly TRBD1 (5 bases). The ends were cut back, 0 bases at V and 1 base at J, with 9 bases in the middle. CDR3 size: 15 residues. In germline, CDR1 is MNHNS, CDR2 SASEGT. In DNA, the CDR3 is TGTGCCAGCAGTGAAGCAAACACAGGGAACACTGAAGCTTTCTTT. This translates into CASSEANTGNTEAFF.

The chain uses TRBV7-2 and TRBJ1-5, with TRBD1 as a possible D gene (5 bases). The germline V gene has CDR1 SGHTA and CDR2 FQGNSA. V shed 5 bases and J shed 2 bases, with 13 bases lying between them. The CDR3 extends over 15 amino acids. The CDR3, as DNA: TGTGCCAGCAGCCCGCTCGGGGGTGGCAATCAGCCCCAGCATTTT. Its translation is CASSPLGGGNQPQHF.

CDR3 loop: CASSLAHTVANEKLFF. The CDR3 nucleotides read TGTGCCAGCAGCTTAGCCCACACCGTGGCTAATGAAAAACTGTTTTTT. The chain uses TRBV7-2 and TRBJ1-4; no clear D gene. Trimming took 0 bases from V and 3 from J, leaving 11 bases between them. This CDR3 is 16 amino acids long. Germline V lookup: CDR1 SGHTA, CDR2 FQGNSA.

The chain joins TRBV2 to TRBJ2-2; D ambiguous. Germline CDR1 is SNHLY and CDR2 is FYNNEI. V lost 6 bases and J lost 4, with 9 bases in between. The CDR3 length is 13 residues. The CDR3 reads CASSFSITGELFF. In nucleotides, the CDR3 is TGTGCCAGCAGCTTCTCAATCACCGGGGAGCTGTTTTTT.

This clone was seen once. This rearrangement joins TRBV21-1 to TRBJ2-3. TRBV21-1 is labeled a pseudogene. The CDR3 is 11 residues long. The CDR3 region has the DNA TGTGCCAGCAGCCGAACAGATACGCAGTATTTT. It is translated as CASSRTDTQYF.

This chain joins TRBV5-1 and TRBJ2-7, with D perhaps matching TRBD1 (6 bases). With 4 bases removed from V and 1 base from J, the gap between germline ends came to 12 bases. The length of the CDR3 is 14 residues. CDR1 is SGHRS, CDR2 YFSETQ, per germline. This CDR3 reads CASSPGAPSYEQYF. The CDR3 region has the DNA TGCGCCAGCAGCCCAGGGGCCCCGTCCTACGAGCAGTACTTC.

This chain uses TRBV11-3 with TRBJ2-7; 9 bases are a match to TRBD1. CDR1 SGHNT and CDR2 YENEEA come from the germline V gene. V dropped 4 bases and J dropped 4; count of bases not matched to a gene: 5. The CDR3 is 14 amino acids. CDR3 coding DNA: TGTGCCAGCAGCTCTACAGGGGGCGCGTACGAGCAGTACTTC. This encodes CASSSTGGAYEQYF. Together with reference TRBV11-3 and TRBJ2-7, the CDR3 gives the full variable domain: EAGVVQSPRYKIIEKKQPVAFWCNPISGHNTLYWYLQNLGQGPELLIRYENEEAVDDSQLPKDRFSAERLKGVDSTLKIQPAELGDSAVYLCASSSTGGAYEQYFGPGTRLTVT.

The chain carries TRBV5-6 and TRBJ2-5; D is unclear. The CDR3 sequence is 13 residues long. V shed 0 bases and J shed 5 bases, with 8 bases lying between them. Germline V gene sequence: CDR1 SGHDT, CDR2 YYEEEE. The CDR3, as DNA: TGTGCCAGCAGCTTGGCGGGCCGGGAGACCCAGTACTTC. Amino acids: CASSLAGRETQYF.

The V gene is TRBV19, the J gene TRBJ1-6; possible D gene TRBD1, 5 bases. With 9 bases removed from V and 1 base from J, the gap between germline ends came to 19 bases. Germline V gene sequence: CDR1 LNHDA, CDR2 SQIVND (reference sequence). The CDR3 spans 17 residues. This chain's CDR3 is CASRDERRASYNSPLHF. CDR3 in DNA: TGTGCCAGCCGGGACGAACGGCGCGCGTCCTATAATTCACCCCTCCACTTT.

The rearrangement uses TRBV21-1 and TRBJ1-2; TRBD1, as called in the table, went unchecked against the DNA. TRBV21-1 is marked as a pseudogene. CDR3 length: 15 residues. CDR3 coding DNA: TGTGCCAGCAGGAGAGAGGGGGACAGAGATTATGGCTACACCTTC. Its protein product is CASRREGDRDYGYTF.

V and J are TRBV11-2 and TRBJ2-7, with D perhaps TRBD2 (6 bases). Germline lookup yields CDR1 SGHAT and CDR2 FQNNGV. V lost 0 bases to trimming and J lost 2 bases, with 14 bases between them. This CDR3 has 16 amino acids. CDR3 residues: CASSLEIGGVAYEQYF. Here the CDR3 DNA reads TGTGCCAGCAGCTTAGAAATTGGAGGGGTCGCCTACGAGCAGTACTTC.

This sequence joins TRBV6-5 and TRBJ2-3, with D tentatively TRBD1 (6 bases). The CDR3 has 15 amino acids. Germline V gene data show CDR1 as MNHEY and CDR2 as SVGAGI. V was pared by 3 bases and J by 1 base, with 11 bases between. The CDR3 is CASSYQDRGTDTQYF. CDR3 in DNA: TGTGCCAGCAGTTATCAGGACAGAGGCACAGATACGCAGTATTTT.